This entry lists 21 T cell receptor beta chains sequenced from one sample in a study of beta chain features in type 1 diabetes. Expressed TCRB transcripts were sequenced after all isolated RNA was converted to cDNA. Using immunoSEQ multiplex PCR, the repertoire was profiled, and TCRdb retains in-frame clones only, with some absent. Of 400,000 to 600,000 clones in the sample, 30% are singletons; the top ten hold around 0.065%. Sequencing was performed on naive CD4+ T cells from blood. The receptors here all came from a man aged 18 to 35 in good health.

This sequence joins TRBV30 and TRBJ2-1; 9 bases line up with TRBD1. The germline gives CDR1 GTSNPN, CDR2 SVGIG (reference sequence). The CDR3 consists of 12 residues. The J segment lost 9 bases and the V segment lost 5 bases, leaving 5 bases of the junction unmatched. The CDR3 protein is CAWGQGSAEQFF. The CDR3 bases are TGTGCCTGGGGACAGGGGTCAGCTGAGCAGTTCTTC.

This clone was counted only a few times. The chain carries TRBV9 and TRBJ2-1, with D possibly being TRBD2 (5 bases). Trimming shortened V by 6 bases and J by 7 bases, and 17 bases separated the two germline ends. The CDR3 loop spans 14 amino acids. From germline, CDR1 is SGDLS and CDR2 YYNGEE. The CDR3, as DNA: TGTGCCAGCACACCTAGCTGGGCTTCAAATGAGCAGTTCTTC. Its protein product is CASTPSWASNEQFF.

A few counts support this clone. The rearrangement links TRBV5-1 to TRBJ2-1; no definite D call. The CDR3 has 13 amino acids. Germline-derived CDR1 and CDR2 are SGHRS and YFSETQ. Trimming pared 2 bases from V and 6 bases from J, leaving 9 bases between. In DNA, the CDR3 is TGCGCCAGCAGCTTTAGTGGGTCCAATGAGCAGTTCTTC. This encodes CASSFSGSNEQFF.

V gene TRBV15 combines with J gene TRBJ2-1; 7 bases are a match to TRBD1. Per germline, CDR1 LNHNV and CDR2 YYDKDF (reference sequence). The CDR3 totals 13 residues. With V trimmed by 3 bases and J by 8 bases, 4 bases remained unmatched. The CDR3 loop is CATSSRQGYEQFF. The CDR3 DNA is TGTGCCACCAGCAGCCGACAGGGATATGAGCAGTTCTTC.

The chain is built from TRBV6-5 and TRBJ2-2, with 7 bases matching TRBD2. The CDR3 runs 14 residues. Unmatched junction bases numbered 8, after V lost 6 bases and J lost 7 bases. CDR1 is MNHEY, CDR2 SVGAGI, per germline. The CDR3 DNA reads TGTGCCAGCAGACGCCAAGCGGGGAGCGGGGAGCTGTTTTTT. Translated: CASRRQAGSGELFF.

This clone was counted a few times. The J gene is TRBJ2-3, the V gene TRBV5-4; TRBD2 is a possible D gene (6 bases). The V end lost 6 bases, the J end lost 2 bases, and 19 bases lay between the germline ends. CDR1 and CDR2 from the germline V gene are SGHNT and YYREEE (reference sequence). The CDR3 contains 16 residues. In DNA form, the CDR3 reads TGTGCCAGCACCGCGGCCGGGGGTTACTACACAGATACGCAGTATTTT. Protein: CASTAAGGYYTDTQYF.

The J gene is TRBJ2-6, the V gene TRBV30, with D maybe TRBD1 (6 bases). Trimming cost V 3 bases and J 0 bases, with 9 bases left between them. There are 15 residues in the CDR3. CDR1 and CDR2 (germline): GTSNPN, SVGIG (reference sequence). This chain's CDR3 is CAWSSGDSGANVLTF. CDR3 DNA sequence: TGTGCCTGGAGCTCAGGGGACTCTGGGGCCAACGTCCTGACTTTC.

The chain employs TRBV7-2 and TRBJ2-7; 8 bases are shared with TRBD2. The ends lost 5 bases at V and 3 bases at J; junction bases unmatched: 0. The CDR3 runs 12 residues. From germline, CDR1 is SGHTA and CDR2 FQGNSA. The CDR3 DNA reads TGTGCCAGCAGCGGGACTAGCTACGAGCAGTACTTC. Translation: CASSGTSYEQYF.

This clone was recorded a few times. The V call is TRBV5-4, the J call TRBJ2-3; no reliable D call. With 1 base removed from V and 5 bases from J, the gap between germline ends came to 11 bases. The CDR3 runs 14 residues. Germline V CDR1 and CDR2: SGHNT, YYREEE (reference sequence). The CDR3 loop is CASSLNLPGDTQYF. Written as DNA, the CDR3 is TGTGCCAGCAGCTTGAACCTCCCAGGAGATACGCAGTATTTT.

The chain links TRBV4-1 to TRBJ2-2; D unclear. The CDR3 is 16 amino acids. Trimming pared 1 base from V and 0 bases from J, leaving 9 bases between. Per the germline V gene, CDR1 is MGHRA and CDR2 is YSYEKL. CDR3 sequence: CASSQGPSSNTGELFF. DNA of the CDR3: TGCGCCAGCAGCCAAGGCCCCTCATCGAACACCGGGGAGCTGTTTTTT.

The CDR3, as DNA: TGTGCCACTACACAGGATACTGAAGCTTTCTTT. Protein: CATTQDTEAFF. V gene TRBV10-3 combines with J gene TRBJ1-1; weak D call: TRBD1 (5 bases). Trimming left V 10 bases short and J 5 bases short, with 11 bases between. CDR1 and CDR2 (germline): ENHRY, SYGVKD. This CDR3 is 11 amino acids long.

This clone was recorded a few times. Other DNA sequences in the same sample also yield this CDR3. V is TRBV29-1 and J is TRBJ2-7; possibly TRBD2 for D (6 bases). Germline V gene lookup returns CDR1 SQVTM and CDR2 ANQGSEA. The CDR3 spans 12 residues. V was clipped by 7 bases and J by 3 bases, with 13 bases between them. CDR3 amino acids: CSAGGGSYEQYF. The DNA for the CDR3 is TGCAGCGCCGGGGGAGGCAGCTACGAGCAGTACTTC.

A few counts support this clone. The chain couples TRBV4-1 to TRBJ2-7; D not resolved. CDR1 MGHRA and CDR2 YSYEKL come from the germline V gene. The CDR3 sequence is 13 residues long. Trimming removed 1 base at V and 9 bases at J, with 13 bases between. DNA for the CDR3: TGCGCCAGCAGCCAAGCCCGCCTAGTCGCGCAGTACTTC. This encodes CASSQARLVAQYF.

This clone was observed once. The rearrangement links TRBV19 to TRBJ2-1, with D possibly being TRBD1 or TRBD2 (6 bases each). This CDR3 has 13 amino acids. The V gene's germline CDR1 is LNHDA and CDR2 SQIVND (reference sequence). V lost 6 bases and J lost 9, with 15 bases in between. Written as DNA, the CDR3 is TGTGCCAGTAGCTCGGGGGCCTGGAGTGAGCAGTTCTTC. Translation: CASSSGAWSEQFF.

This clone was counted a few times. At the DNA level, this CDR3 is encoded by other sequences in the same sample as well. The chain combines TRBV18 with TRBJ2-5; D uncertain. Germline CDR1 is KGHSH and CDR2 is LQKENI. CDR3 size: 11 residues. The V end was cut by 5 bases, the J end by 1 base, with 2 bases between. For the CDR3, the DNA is TGTGCCAGCTCAGGCCAAGAGACCCAGTACTTC. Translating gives CASSGQETQYF.

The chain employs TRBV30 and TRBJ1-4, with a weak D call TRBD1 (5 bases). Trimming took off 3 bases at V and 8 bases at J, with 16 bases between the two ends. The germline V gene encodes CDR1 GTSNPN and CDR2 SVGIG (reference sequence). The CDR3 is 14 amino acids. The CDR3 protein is CAWSGVRVGEKLFF. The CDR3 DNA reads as TGTGCCTGGAGCGGGGTCAGGGTTGGAGAAAAACTGTTTTTT.

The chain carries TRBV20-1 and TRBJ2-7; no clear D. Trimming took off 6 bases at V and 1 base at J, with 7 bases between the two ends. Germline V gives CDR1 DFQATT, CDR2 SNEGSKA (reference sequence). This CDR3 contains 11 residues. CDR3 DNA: TGCAGTGCGCCAGCGTCCTACGAGCAGTACTTC. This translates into CSAPASYEQYF.

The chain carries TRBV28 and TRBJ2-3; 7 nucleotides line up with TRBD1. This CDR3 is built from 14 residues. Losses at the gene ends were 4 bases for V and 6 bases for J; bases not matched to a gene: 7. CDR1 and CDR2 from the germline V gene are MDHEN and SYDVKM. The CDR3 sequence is CASSYRGFSDTQYF. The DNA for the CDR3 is TGTGCCAGCAGTTACAGGGGTTTTTCGGATACGCAGTATTTT. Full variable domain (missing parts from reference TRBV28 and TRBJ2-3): DVKVTQSSRYLVKRTGEKVFLECVQDMDHENMFWYRQDPGLGLRLIYFSYDVKMKEKGDIPEGYSVSREKKERFSLILESASTNQTSMYLCASSYRGFSDTQYFGPGTRLTVL.

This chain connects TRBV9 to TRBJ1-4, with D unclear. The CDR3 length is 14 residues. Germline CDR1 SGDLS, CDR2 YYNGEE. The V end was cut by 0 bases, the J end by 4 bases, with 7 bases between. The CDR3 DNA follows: TGTGCCAGCAGCGTAGGGACCGATAATGAAAAACTGTTTTTT. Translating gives CASSVGTDNEKLFF.

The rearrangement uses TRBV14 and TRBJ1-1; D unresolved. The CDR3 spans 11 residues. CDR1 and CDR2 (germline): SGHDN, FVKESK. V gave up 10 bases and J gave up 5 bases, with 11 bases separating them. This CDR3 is CAIRSRTEAFF. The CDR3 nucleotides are TGTGCCATCAGGTCGAGAACTGAAGCTTTCTTT.

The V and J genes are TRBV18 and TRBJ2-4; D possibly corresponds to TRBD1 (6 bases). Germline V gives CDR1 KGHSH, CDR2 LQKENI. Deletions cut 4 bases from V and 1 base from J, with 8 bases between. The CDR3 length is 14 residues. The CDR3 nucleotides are TGTGCCAGCTCACGAGGGGGTGCCAAAAACATTCAGTACTTC. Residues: CASSRGGAKNIQYF.